The present TCR beta chain was sequenced within a study of cytomegalovirus exposure and HLA in healthy donors. General study results and limits: In a later analysis, DRB1 alleles had the most associated TCRs; HLA-C alleles the fewest. V- and J-gene trimming of TCR beta was linked (in a later analysis) to a missense DCLRE1C variant. In vitro experiments confirmed that a few CMV-associated chains were specific for CMV antigens. Per a prior analysis, the majority of TCR beta V segments were productive roughly 87% or roughly 30% of the time.

Remarks on this clone: Its target is not known.

PCR amplification relied on 60 Vbeta primers (plus 13 Jbeta primers). Sequencing was performed with immunoSEQ multiplex PCR; in TCRdb, only in-frame clones are kept and a portion is missing. This table holds fewer than 150,000 clones, about 78% found once. The sequence was collected from a man over 45 in good health and CMV-seronegative. Sequenced: PBMCs.

CDR3 region: CASSPPQGAKTEAFF. CDR3 bases: TGTGCCAGCTCACCACCCCAGGGGGCGAAGACTGAAGCTTTCTTT. J is TRBJ1-1 and V is TRBV18; 8 bases line up with TRBD1. There are 15 residues in the CDR3. Per germline, CDR1 KGHSH and CDR2 LQKENI. V was clipped by 0 bases and J by 5 bases; unmatched bases: 5.